The 26 T cell receptor beta chains below were found in one sample sequenced in a study of OX40 agonist ivuxolimab in advanced cancers. The repertoire was sequenced with immunoSEQ multiplex PCR; TCRdb's copy has only in-frame clones and lacks some. This sample yields 45,000 to 55,000 clones, of which roughly 87% are seen a single time; more than 13% belongs to the top ten. This sample comprised CD4+ or CD8+ T cells sorted from blood, obtained in a trial of the OX40 agonist ivuxolimab. All receptors come from an adult with an advanced solid tumor such as melanoma, head and neck, liver or kidney cancer.

This clone was counted a single time. This rearrangement joins TRBV10-3 to TRBJ2-5; D is unresolved. CDR1 ENHRY and CDR2 SYGVKD come from the germline V gene. The CDR3 contains 13 residues. Trimming removed 6 bases from V and 5 bases from J, with 13 bases in between. Written as DNA, the CDR3 is TGTGCCATCAGGGGTGAATCCCTGGAGACCCAGTACTTC. It is translated as CAIRGESLETQYF.

The rearrangement joins TRBV6-5 to TRBJ2-1, with TRBD2 identical over 8 bases. CDR3 length equals 15 residues. Germline V gene lookup returns CDR1 MNHEY and CDR2 SVGAGI. V lost 6 bases to trimming and J lost 7 bases; unmatched junction nucleotides: 11. The CDR3 DNA reads as TGTGCCAGCAGCCTCGGGAGGGCCCGGGGAAATGAGCAGTTCTTC. As protein: CASSLGRARGNEQFF.

The V and J genes are TRBV7-9 and TRBJ1-2; D unresolved. This CDR3 contains 13 residues. The V gene lost 5 bases and the J gene lost 3 bases, with 10 bases spanning the gap. The germline V gene encodes CDR1 SEHNR and CDR2 FQNEAQ (reference sequence). CDR3 residues: CASSEKEHYGYTF. Written as DNA, the CDR3 is TGTGCCAGCAGCGAGAAAGAGCACTATGGCTACACCTTC.

In this sample, this clone turned up once. V usage is TRBV7-6 and J usage is TRBJ2-7; 8 positions match TRBD1. The CDR3 has 15 amino acids. Per the germline V gene, CDR1 is SGHVS and CDR2 is FNYEAQ. V was clipped by 5 bases and J by 0 bases; unmatched bases: 6. The CDR3 spells CASSPRTGNSYEQYF. CDR3 in DNA: TGTGCCAGCAGCCCGCGGACAGGGAACTCCTACGAGCAGTACTTC.

The chain joins TRBV18 to TRBJ2-7, with 8 nucleotides matching TRBD1. The CDR3 has 14 amino acids. With 3 bases clipped from V and 4 bases from J, the junction kept 5 bases outside the gene matches. CDR1 and CDR2 (germline): KGHSH, LQKENI. The CDR3 loop reads CASSPRQGKYEQYF. The CDR3 DNA reads as TGTGCCAGCTCACCGCGACAGGGGAAGTACGAGCAGTACTTC.

The chain carries TRBV10-2 and TRBJ1-6; D is uncertain. Per germline, CDR1 WSHSY and CDR2 SAAADI. CDR3 length equals 14 residues. V gave up 1 base and J gave up 6 bases, with 7 bases separating them. The CDR3 DNA reads TGCGCCAGCAGTGAGTTACAGACTAATTCACCCCTCCACTTT. Its translation is CASSELQTNSPLHF.

This clone occurred a few times. The V and J genes are TRBV6-4 and TRBJ2-3; a possible D gene is TRBD1 (6 bases). Germline V CDR1 and CDR2: MRHNA, SNTAGT. This CDR3 contains 14 residues. Trimming shortened V by 3 bases and J by 0 bases, and 7 bases separated the two germline ends. The CDR3 DNA reads as TGTGCCAGCAGTGAAGACAGGAGCACAGATACGCAGTATTTT. This gives the protein CASSEDRSTDTQYF.

The CDR3 loop is CASSILSTGNTEAFF. CDR3 sequence (DNA): TGTGCCAGTAGTATCCTTAGTACCGGAAACACTGAAGCTTTCTTT. This rearrangement joins TRBV19 to TRBJ1-1; no clear D. The V end lost 3 bases, the J end lost 2 bases, and 13 bases lay between the germline ends. There are 15 residues in the CDR3. Germline values: CDR1 LNHDA, CDR2 SQIVND (reference sequence).

The J gene is TRBJ1-5, the V gene TRBV5-8; D not certain. This CDR3 spans 14 amino acids. V was cut by 2 bases and J by 5 bases, with 11 bases left in between. Germline CDR1 reads SGHTS; CDR2 reads YDEGEE. CDR3 coding DNA: TGTGCCAGCAGCTTCCCCACTGCTTATCAGCCCCAGCATTTT. Translated, it gives CASSFPTAYQPQHF.

The CDR3 DNA reads TGTGCCAGCAGTGCGAGAGGGGGCTGGGGCTACACCTTC. It is translated as CASSARGGWGYTF. This rearrangement joins TRBV6-1 to TRBJ1-2; 7 bases line up with TRBD1. Trimming cost V 4 bases and J 8 bases; bases outside gene matches: 7. This CDR3 has 13 residues. Germline CDR1 and CDR2: MNHNS and SASEGT.

This clone was detected only once. As DNA, the CDR3 is TGTGCCAGCCACTTAGGAGAGGGGACGAACACTGAAGCTTTCTTT. It codes for CASHLGEGTNTEAFF. The J gene is TRBJ1-1, the V gene TRBV7-9; TRBD1 is a possible D gene (5 bases). Trimming shortened V by 8 bases and J by 1 base, and 17 bases separated the two germline ends. CDR3 length: 15 residues. Germline CDR1 reads SEHNR; CDR2 reads FQNEAQ (reference sequence).

By frequency in the sample, this clone is medium-sized. This chain connects TRBV5-1 to TRBJ1-1, with 8 nucleotides matching TRBD1. V shed 4 bases and J 5 bases; nucleotides not matched to a gene: 7. CDR3 size: 14 residues. Looked up from germline, CDR1 is SGHRS and CDR2 is YFSETQ. CDR3 region: CASSRSQGETEAFF. The CDR3 nucleotides read TGCGCCAGCAGCAGATCACAGGGGGAAACTGAAGCTTTCTTT.

The chain combines TRBV30 with TRBJ1-3, with D perhaps TRBD1 (5 bases). Between the trimmed V and J ends, which lost 2 bases and 0 bases, there was a span of 8 bases. The CDR3 runs to 14 residues. Germline V gene sequence: CDR1 GTSNPN, CDR2 SVGIG (reference sequence). The CDR3 reads CAWSTGSSGNTIYF. DNA for the CDR3: TGTGCCTGGAGTACAGGAAGCTCTGGAAACACCATATATTTT.

V usage is TRBV18 and J usage is TRBJ1-2, with D maybe TRBD1 (5 bases). This CDR3 contains 13 residues. Germline V CDR1 and CDR2: KGHSH, LQKENI. V lost 2 bases and J lost 8, with 12 bases in between. The CDR3 sequence: CASSPSGGGGYTF. CDR3 DNA: TGTGCCAGCTCACCATCGGGGGGAGGCGGCTACACCTTC.

V and J are TRBV5-1 and TRBJ2-4; 10 nucleotides line up with TRBD2. Germline loops: CDR1 SGHRS, CDR2 YFSETQ. The CDR3 totals 16 residues. V lost 1 base and J lost 7; bases outside the gene matches: 8. The DNA of the CDR3 is TGCGCCAGCAGCTTGCTAGCGGGAGAGTTTTGGAACATTCAGTACTTC. Translating it yields CASSLLAGEFWNIQYF.

The gene calls are TRBV11-2 and TRBJ2-5; D is undetermined. V was cut by 1 base and J by 0 bases, with 15 bases left in between. Germline V gene data show CDR1 as SGHAT and CDR2 as FQNNGV. CDR3 length: 17 residues. CDR3 residues: CASSLVGIGQYQETQYF. Here the CDR3 DNA reads TGTGCCAGCAGCTTAGTAGGGATTGGGCAGTACCAAGAGACCCAGTACTTC. Filled out from reference TRBV11-2 and TRBJ2-5, the complete variable domain reads EAGVAQSPRYKIIEKRQSVAFWCNPISGHATLYWYQQILGQGPKLLIQFQNNGVVDDSQLPKDRFSAERLKGVDSTLKIQPAKLEDSAVYLCASSLVGIGQYQETQYFGPGTRLLVL.

The chain links TRBV6-5 to TRBJ2-5, with D possibly TRBD1 on 6 matching bases. The germline V gene encodes CDR1 MNHEY and CDR2 SVGAGI. There are 11 residues in the CDR3. Between the trimmed V and J ends, which lost 7 bases and 7 bases, there was a span of 10 bases. The CDR3 sequence is CASTLGGTQYF. Here the CDR3 DNA reads TGTGCCAGCACCCTAGGGGGGACCCAGTACTTC.

The V call is TRBV6-5, the J call TRBJ1-6, with D unclear. The germline V gene has CDR1 MNHEY and CDR2 SVGAGI. V lost 6 bases, J lost 12 bases, and 12 bases lay in between. CDR3 size: 12 residues. The CDR3: CASSKVAKPLHF. In DNA, the CDR3 is TGTGCCAGCAGCAAGGTGGCGAAACCCCTCCACTTT.

The chain couples TRBV15 to TRBJ2-3; no clear D. CDR3 size: 16 residues. Germline V CDR1 and CDR2: LNHNV, YYDKDF (reference sequence). Trimming removed 5 bases at V and 6 bases at J, with 21 bases between. The CDR3 here is CATSPRTAFPRDTQYF. The DNA of the CDR3 is TGTGCCACCAGCCCTCGCACTGCCTTTCCTAGGGATACGCAGTATTTT.

This chain joins TRBV2 and TRBJ1-6, with D maybe TRBD1 (5 bases). The V end lost 0 bases, the J end lost 10 bases, and 10 bases lay between the germline ends. Per the germline V gene, CDR1 is SNHLY and CDR2 is FYNNEI. The CDR3 is 14 amino acids. The CDR3 spells CASSEASRVSPLHF. The CDR3 coding sequence is TGTGCCAGCAGTGAAGCGTCCAGGGTGTCACCCCTCCACTTT.

This chain uses TRBV21-1 with TRBJ2-7. TRBV21-1 is tagged as a pseudogene. The CDR3 runs 14 residues. In nucleotides, the CDR3 is TGTGCCAGCAGCGCAAGGGACGGTTGCTACGAGCAGTACTTC. Protein product: CASSARDGCYEQYF.

CDR3 sequence reads: CASSSGGGETQYF. In nucleotides, the CDR3 is TGTGCCAGCAGCTCGGGTGGGGGGGAGACCCAGTACTTC. The genes are TRBV5-4 and TRBJ2-5; D perhaps matches TRBD2 (6 bases). V lost 3 bases and J lost 5, with 11 bases in between. The CDR3 runs 13 residues. CDR1 SGHNT and CDR2 YYREEE come from the germline V gene (reference sequence).

The genes are TRBV29-1 and TRBJ2-7; the D gene could be TRBD1 or TRBD2 (6 bases each). Germline V gives CDR1 SQVTM, CDR2 ANQGSEA. V was cut by 7 bases and J by 2 bases, with 15 bases left in between. The CDR3 is 13 residues long. CDR3 amino acids: CSGGAGEPYEQYF. As DNA, the CDR3 is TGCAGCGGGGGGGCAGGAGAACCCTACGAGCAGTACTTC.

The chain uses TRBV6-1 and TRBJ1-1; the D gene is possibly TRBD1 (5 bases). The CDR3 contains 15 residues. Germline CDR1 is MNHNS and CDR2 is SASEGT. V was shortened by 5 bases and J by 1 base, with 14 bases between the two germline ends. The CDR3 DNA is TGTGCCAGCAGTTCCCGGGACGGGAAGAACACTGAAGCTTTCTTT. It specifies CASSSRDGKNTEAFF.

This chain joins TRBV11-2 and TRBJ2-3; 11 bases fit TRBD2. CDR3 length: 16 amino acids. Trimming cost V 3 bases and J 0 bases; bases outside gene matches: 2. Germline-derived CDR1 and CDR2 are SGHAT and FQNNGV. CDR3 sequence reads: CASSFLAGGSTDTQYF. CDR3 in DNA: TGTGCCAGCAGCTTTCTAGCGGGGGGTAGCACAGATACGCAGTATTTT.

The J gene is TRBJ1-2, the V gene TRBV28; no clear D gene. V lost 6 bases, J lost 2 bases, and 16 bases lay in between. This CDR3 is 15 amino acids long. The germline gives CDR1 MDHEN, CDR2 SYDVKM. Here the CDR3 reads CASRKRFRGNYGYTF. CDR3 nucleotides: TGTGCCAGCAGGAAACGGTTTAGAGGGAACTATGGCTACACCTTC.